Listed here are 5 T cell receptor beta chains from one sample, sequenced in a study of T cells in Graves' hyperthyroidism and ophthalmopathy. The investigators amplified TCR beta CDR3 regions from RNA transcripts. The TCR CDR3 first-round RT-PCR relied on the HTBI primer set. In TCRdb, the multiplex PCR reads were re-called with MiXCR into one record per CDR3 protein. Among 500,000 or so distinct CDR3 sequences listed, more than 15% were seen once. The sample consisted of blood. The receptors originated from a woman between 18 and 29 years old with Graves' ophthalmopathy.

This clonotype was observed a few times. The CDR3 DNA reads TGTGCCAGCAGTTACAATGACAGGACCTACGAGCAGTACTTC. Translating it yields CASSYNDRTYEQYF. This chain joins TRBV6-5 and TRBJ2-7; possibly TRBD1 for D (6 bases). This CDR3 comprises 14 residues. V dropped 2 bases and J dropped 2 bases, with 10 bases sitting between them. CDR1 is MNHEY and CDR2 is SVGAGI in the germline V gene.

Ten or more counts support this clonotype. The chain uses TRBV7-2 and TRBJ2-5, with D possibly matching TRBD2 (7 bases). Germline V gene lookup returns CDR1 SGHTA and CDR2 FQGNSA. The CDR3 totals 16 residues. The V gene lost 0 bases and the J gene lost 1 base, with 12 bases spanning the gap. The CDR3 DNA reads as TGTGCCAGCAGCTTAGCGAGGGGGGGGTTCCAAGAGACCCAGTACTTC. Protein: CASSLARGGFQETQYF.

CDR3 coding DNA: TGTGCCAGCGGCCTGACCGGGACCCTCTACGAGCAGTACTTC. This translates into CASGLTGTLYEQYF. The gene calls are TRBV27 and TRBJ2-7; D might be TRBD1 or TRBD2, each matching 5 bases. The germline V gene encodes CDR1 MNHEY and CDR2 SMNVEV (reference sequence). The CDR3 consists of 14 residues. The germline V and J ends were trimmed by 8 bases and 3 bases, with 17 bases remaining between them.

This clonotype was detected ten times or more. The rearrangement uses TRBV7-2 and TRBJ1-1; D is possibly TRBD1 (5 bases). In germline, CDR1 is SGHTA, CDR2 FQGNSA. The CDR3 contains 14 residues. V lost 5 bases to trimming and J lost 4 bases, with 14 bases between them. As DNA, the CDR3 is TGTGCCAGCAGCCAAGGGGCGGTCGGCACTGAAGCTTTCTTT. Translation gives CASSQGAVGTEAFF.

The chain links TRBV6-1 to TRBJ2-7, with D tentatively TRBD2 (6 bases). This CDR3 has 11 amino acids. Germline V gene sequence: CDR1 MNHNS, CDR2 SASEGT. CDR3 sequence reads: CTAGGSYEQYF. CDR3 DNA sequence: TGTACGGCCGGGGGTTCCTACGAGCAGTACTTC.